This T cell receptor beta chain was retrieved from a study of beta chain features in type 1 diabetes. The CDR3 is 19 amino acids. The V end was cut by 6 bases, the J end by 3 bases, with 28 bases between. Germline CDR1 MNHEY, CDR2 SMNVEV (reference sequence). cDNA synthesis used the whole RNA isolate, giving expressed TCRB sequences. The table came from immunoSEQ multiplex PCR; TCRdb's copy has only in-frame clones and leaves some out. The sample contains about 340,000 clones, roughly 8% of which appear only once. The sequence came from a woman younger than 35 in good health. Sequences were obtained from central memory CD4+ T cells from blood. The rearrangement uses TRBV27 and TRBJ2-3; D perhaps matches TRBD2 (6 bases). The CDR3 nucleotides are TGTGCCAGCAGGAAAGGGGATGGTGGGGCCGATGGGGGGACAGATACGCAGTATTTT. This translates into CASRKGDGGADGGTDTQYF.